The 25 T cell receptor beta chains in this list originate from one sample, sequenced in a study of spatial heterogeneity in lung cancer. The time point is: sample taken at primary tumor resection. Extraction of whole RNA from tumor, nontumor lung or frozen PBMC preceded unsorted sequencing. In TCRdb, the 5' RACE reads were re-called with MiXCR into one record per CDR3 protein. Of about 15,000 distinct CDR3 sequences in the sample, roughly 7.7% were seen once. The starting material was PBMCs, obtained at surgery. Receptors originate from a female donor with early-stage non-small cell lung cancer.

This clonotype has at least ten counts. The rearrangement uses TRBV7-3 and TRBJ1-3, with D perhaps matching TRBD1 (5 bases). CDR3 size: 17 residues. Germline V gene data show CDR1 as SGHTA and CDR2 as FQGTGA. V dropped 5 bases and J dropped 11 bases, with 28 bases sitting between them. The CDR3, as DNA: TGTGCCAGCAGCCCTGTGACGAAGGGGCCACACGTCTCGGCCATATATTTT. Translated, it gives CASSPVTKGPHVSAIYF.

This clonotype has a handful of counts. A much bigger clone sits one base away, suggesting this may be a read error. This chain uses TRBV6-1 with TRBJ2-5; 11 bases are shared with TRBD1. The CDR3 spans 14 residues. CDR1 MNHNS and CDR2 SASEGT come from the germline V gene. The CDR3 is CASSGTGGEESQYF. The CDR3 DNA reads as TGTGCCAGCAGTGGGACAGGGGGCGAAGAGTCCCAGTACTTC.

There are many counts of this clonotype. This rearrangement joins TRBV28 to TRBJ2-7; TRBD1 agrees at 7 bases. This CDR3 has 15 amino acids. The germline gives CDR1 MDHEN, CDR2 SYDVKM. The trim removed 7 bases at V and 0 bases at J, leaving 9 bases unmatched. The CDR3 protein is CASKAGRTGSYEQYF. CDR3 bases: TGTGCCAGCAAGGCCGGACGGACAGGCTCCTACGAGCAGTACTTC. Supplemented by reference TRBV28 and TRBJ2-7, the full variable domain reads DVKVTQSSRYLVKRTGEKVFLECVQDMDHENMFWYRQDPGLGLRLIYFSYDVKMKEKGDIPEGYSVSREKKERFSLILESASTNQTSMYLCASKAGRTGSYEQYFGPGTRLTVT.

This clonotype was counted ten times or more. CDR3 DNA sequence: TGTGCTAGTGGTTTGGGGGAGGGCCAGTATGAGCAGTTCTTC. Its translation is CASGLGEGQYEQFF. V usage is TRBV12-5 and J usage is TRBJ2-1, with 7 positions matching TRBD2. Germline CDR1 and CDR2: LGHNT and FRNRAP. V dropped 1 base and J dropped 8; count of bases not matched to a gene: 5. This CDR3 is built from 14 residues.

This clonotype came up many times. V and J are TRBV5-1 and TRBJ2-2, with D perhaps matching TRBD1 (6 bases). This CDR3 comprises 14 residues. CDR1 is SGHRS and CDR2 is YFSETQ in the germline V gene. Trimming stripped 5 bases from V and 0 bases from J, with 8 bases between. The CDR3 reads CASSEGANTGELFF. CDR3 nucleotide sequence: TGCGCCAGCAGTGAGGGGGCGAACACCGGGGAGCTGTTTTTT.

The chain uses TRBV20-1 and TRBJ1-1, with 7 positions matching TRBD1. Germline CDR1 DFQATT, CDR2 SNEGSKA (reference sequence). The length of the CDR3 is 17 residues. The junction had 13 bases not matched to a gene; V was cut back by 3 bases and J by 0 bases. CDR3 in amino acids: CSARKARQGLMNTEAFF. CDR3 coding DNA: TGCAGTGCTAGGAAGGCTAGACAGGGACTCATGAACACTGAAGCTTTCTTT.

This clonotype has ten or more counts. The chain carries TRBV18 and TRBJ2-7; 7 nucleotides match TRBD2. Germline CDR1 KGHSH, CDR2 LQKENI. V trimming: 6 bases; J trimming: 6 bases; junction bases outside the gene matches: 8. This CDR3 region has 13 residues. CDR3 residues: CASSPGGKGEQYF. DNA for the CDR3: TGTGCCAGCTCCCCCGGGGGGAAGGGCGAGCAGTACTTC.

This clonotype was seen many times. The genes are TRBV28 and TRBJ2-7, with 8 bases fitting TRBD1. The CDR3 sequence is 13 residues long. Germline V lookup: CDR1 MDHEN, CDR2 SYDVKM. The V and J ends lost 7 bases and 3 bases, in that order; junction bases with no gene match: 5. Here the CDR3 reads CASTSGQGYEQYF. CDR3 DNA sequence: TGTGCCAGCACATCAGGACAGGGCTACGAGCAGTACTTC.

In its sample, this clonotype was seen many times. The rearrangement joins TRBV30 to TRBJ2-3; D call uncertain. Trimming left V 7 bases short and J 4 bases short, with 18 bases between. CDR1 is GTSNPN and CDR2 is SVGIG in the germline V gene (reference sequence). CDR3 size: 14 residues. CDR3 loop: CASTPGPGPDTQYF. The CDR3 DNA reads as TGTGCCTCAACACCGGGCCCAGGCCCAGATACGCAGTATTTT.

At least ten counts were recorded for this clonotype. This sequence joins TRBV6-6 and TRBJ1-1; D remains ambiguous. The CDR3 has 14 residues. V dropped 0 bases and J dropped 6 bases, with 11 bases sitting between them. CDR1 is MNHNY and CDR2 is SVGAGI in the germline V gene (reference sequence). This CDR3 reads CASSYSGGRPEAFF. CDR3 coding DNA: TGTGCCAGCAGTTACTCGGGCGGTCGGCCTGAAGCTTTCTTT.

The table lists this clonotype with many counts. The chain couples TRBV7-2 to TRBJ2-3, with 11 nucleotides matching TRBD1. V was clipped by 5 bases and J by 4 bases; unmatched bases: 2. The CDR3 covers 14 residues. Germline loops: CDR1 SGHTA, CDR2 FQGNSA. The CDR3 spells CASSAGQGADTQYF. The CDR3 bases are TGTGCCAGCAGCGCGGGACAGGGGGCAGATACGCAGTATTTT.

This clonotype was observed at least ten times. The chain combines TRBV12-3 or TRBV12-4 with TRBJ1-2; perhaps TRBD1 as D (6 bases). V lost 3 bases to trimming and J lost 8 bases, with 19 bases between them. The CDR3 is 15 amino acids. The CDR3 protein is CASSLQGTVPGGYTF. As DNA, the CDR3 is TGTGCCAGCAGTTTGCAGGGGACCGTCCCGGGGGGCTACACCTTC.

This clonotype came up many times. J is TRBJ1-2 and V is TRBV20-1, with a weak D call TRBD1 (5 bases). This CDR3 is built from 11 residues. Germline CDR1 is DFQATT and CDR2 is SNEGSKA (reference sequence). V lost 5 bases and J lost 8, with 12 bases in between. The CDR3 nucleotides read TGCAGTGCTCACACTTCAGGGGGCTACACCTTC. This gives the protein CSAHTSGGYTF.

The chain has TRBV7-8 and TRBJ2-1; tentatively, D is TRBD1 (5 bases). V lost 5 bases to trimming and J lost 6 bases, with 17 bases between them. The CDR3 is 15 residues long. The germline V gene encodes CDR1 SGHVS and CDR2 FQNEAQ. The CDR3 sequence: CASSLQGLPSNEQFF. The CDR3 nucleotides are TGTGCCAGCAGCCTGCAGGGCCTTCCTTCCAATGAGCAGTTCTTC.

The sample holds a few counts of this clonotype. The chain uses TRBV10-3 and TRBJ1-5; TRBD1 matches at 7 bases. Germline CDR1 reads ENHRY; CDR2 reads SYGVKD. J was trimmed by 1 base and V by 2 bases; bases with no gene match: 8. This CDR3 spans 17 amino acids. For the CDR3, the DNA is TGTGCCATCAGTGAGGACAGGGAGGTTGGCAGCAATCAGCCCCAGCATTTT. Its protein product is CAISEDREVGSNQPQHF.

The chain is built from TRBV5-4 and TRBJ2-5, with D possibly TRBD2 on 6 matching bases. Per the germline V gene, CDR1 is SGHNT and CDR2 is YYREEE (reference sequence). The V end was cut by 4 bases, the J end by 5 bases, with 18 bases between. The CDR3 is made up of 15 amino acids. CDR3 protein: CASSPYGGSRETQYF. The DNA for the CDR3 is TGTGCCAGCAGCCCCTACGGGGGTTCGCGGGAGACCCAGTACTTC.

This clonotype occurred many times. The rearrangement uses TRBV30 and TRBJ2-5, with D perhaps TRBD2 (6 bases). V was pared by 3 bases and J by 7 bases, with 18 bases between. CDR3 length equals 14 residues. Germline CDR1 reads GTSNPN; CDR2 reads SVGIG (reference sequence). The CDR3 sequence is CAWSARGTTRTQYF. The CDR3 nucleotides are TGTGCCTGGAGCGCTCGCGGGACCACTCGGACCCAGTACTTC.

This clonotype appeared many times. This chain joins TRBV6-1 and TRBJ1-1; D perhaps matches TRBD1 (5 bases). The V end lost 8 bases, the J end lost 1 base, and 20 bases lay between the germline ends. Germline V gives CDR1 MNHNS, CDR2 SASEGT. The CDR3 spans 16 residues. The CDR3 loop is CASGPGSGRSNTEAFF. The CDR3 DNA sequence: TGTGCCAGCGGTCCAGGTTCGGGGCGTTCGAACACTGAAGCTTTCTTT.

This clonotype was seen repeatedly, ten times or more. The rearrangement uses TRBV18 and TRBJ2-7; D perhaps matches TRBD1 (6 bases). CDR3 size: 15 residues. V lost 3 bases to trimming and J lost 4 bases, with 16 bases between them. Looked up from germline, CDR1 is KGHSH and CDR2 is LQKENI. The chain's CDR3 is CASSPLHRQAYEQYF. The CDR3, as DNA: TGTGCCAGCTCACCCCTACACCGACAGGCGTACGAGCAGTACTTC.

There are a few counts of this clonotype. The CDR3 region has the DNA TGTGCCATCAGTGAGAATAGTGGGAGTGTAGAAGAGCAGTACTTC. This translates into CAISENSGSVEEQYF. This chain uses TRBV10-3 with TRBJ2-7; D possibly corresponds to TRBD2 (5 bases). Trimming removed 2 bases at V and 7 bases at J, with 18 bases between. Germline-derived CDR1 and CDR2 are ENHRY and SYGVKD. The CDR3 consists of 15 residues.

As regards this clonotype: A much larger clone is a single base away; this may be a read error. This chain joins TRBV4-2 and TRBJ2-5; 9 bases are a match to TRBD2. CDR1 is LGHNA, CDR2 YNFKEQ, per germline. The junction had 2 bases not matched to a gene; V was cut back by 0 bases and J by 0 bases. The CDR3 is made up of 16 amino acids. The CDR3 region has the DNA TGTGCCAGCAGCCAAGACACTAGCGGGTACCAAGAGACCCAGTACTTC. As protein: CASSQDTSGYQETQYF.

This clonotype was recorded at least ten times. J is TRBJ1-1 and V is TRBV29-1; D unclear. The CDR3 is made up of 13 amino acids. Trimming stripped 5 bases from V and 0 bases from J, with 10 bases between. The V gene's germline CDR1 is SQVTM and CDR2 ANQGSEA. The CDR3 DNA is TGCAGCGTTACACATACCCTGAACACTGAAGCTTTCTTT. Residues: CSVTHTLNTEAFF. Full variable domain (outside the CDR3, taken from reference TRBV29-1 and TRBJ1-1): SAVISQKPSRDICQRGTSLTIQCQVDSQVTMMFWYRQQPGQSLTLIATANQGSEATYESGFVIDKFPISRPNLTFSTLTVSNMSPEDSSIYLCSVTHTLNTEAFFGQGTRLTVV.

This clonotype was picked up many times. The J gene is TRBJ1-1, the V gene TRBV19; a weak D match, TRBD1 (5 bases). The CDR3 sequence is 15 residues long. Trimming took 10 bases from V and 4 from J, leaving 22 bases between them. The V gene's germline CDR1 is LNHDA and CDR2 SQIVND (reference sequence). In DNA form, the CDR3 reads TGTGCCACCAGGCCAGCCCGAGCAGGGCCCACTGAAGCTTTCTTT. This translates into CATRPARAGPTEAFF.

This clonotype is medium-sized. The chain is built from TRBV21-1 and TRBJ2-7. TRBV21-1 is a pseudogene segment. This CDR3 comprises 13 residues. The CDR3 loop is CASKKSQVYEQYF. The CDR3 DNA follows: TGTGCCAGCAAGAAGAGTCAGGTTTACGAGCAGTACTTC.

This clonotype was seen at least ten times. This chain joins TRBV13 and TRBJ1-6; a weak D match, TRBD1 (5 bases). CDR3 length: 16 residues. The V end lost 3 bases, the J end lost 3 bases, and 12 bases lay between the germline ends. Germline values: CDR1 PRHDT, CDR2 FYEKMQ (reference sequence). CDR3 loop: CASSFQRGVYNSPLHF. The CDR3 DNA reads TGTGCCAGCAGCTTTCAAAGGGGCGTCTATAATTCACCCCTCCACTTT.